The clone carrying this T cell receptor (beta chain) was recorded once. Its antigen is not known. PCR was performed using 60 Vbeta and 13 Jbeta primers. Produced via immunoSEQ multiplex PCR; TCRdb's table is partial and in-frame only. The sample holds 150,000 to 200,000 clones; around 83% are singletons and the top ten take around 4.1%. Germline V gene lookup returns CDR1 MNHEY and CDR2 SVGAGI. CDR3 length: 15 amino acids. Deletions cut 5 bases from V and 2 bases from J, with 14 bases between. This sample was taken from a study of cytomegalovirus exposure and HLA in healthy donors. Looking at the study overall: Some 85 million unique TCRs from HLA-typed donors were held in an early data release.

Study-wide results and limits: In a later analysis, several top co-occurrence clusters appeared linked to parvovirus B19, influenza, CMV and Epstein-Barr virus.

Sequenced sample: PBMCs. This sequence was found in a man aged 50 to 60 in good health and CMV-seropositive. The chain recombines TRBV6-5 with TRBJ2-3; D is perhaps TRBD2 (6 bases). The CDR3 region is CASSLKGGVTDTQYF. CDR3 DNA: TGTGCCAGCAGTCTGAAGGGAGGTGTCACAGATACGCAGTATTTT.